The rows below give T cell receptor beta chains drawn from one sample of a study of cytomegalovirus exposure and HLA in healthy donors. Sequencing used immunoSEQ multiplex PCR; TCRdb keeps in-frame clones, though not all of them. Of 210,000 or so clones in the sample, over 60% are singletons; the top ten hold roughly 2%. Sequenced sample: PBMCs. All receptors come from a man aged 18 to 30 in good health and CMV-seronegative. Both conserved end residues are part of each CDR3. The D gene is left open where the match is weak. Size values are once, few and many counts, or a class for expanded clones, and some rows have none.

j_call,v_call,d_call,clone_size,cdr3_aa,cdr3_nt
TRBJ2-2,TRBV12-5,-,-,CASGLVLTNTGELFF,TGTGCTAGTGGTTTGGTACTAACGAACACCGGGGAGCTGTTTTTT
TRBJ1-1,TRBV18,-,-,CASSPQAAGDTEAFF,TGTGCCAGCTCACCCCAAGCGGCAGGGGACACTGAAGCTTTCTTT
TRBJ2-5,TRBV5-4,TRBD2,-,CASTSSGGYGETQYF,TGTGCCAGCACCTCTAGCGGGGGGTATGGAGAGACCCAGTACTTC
TRBJ1-5,TRBV6-5,TRBD1,-,CASSPQGSGNQPQHF,TGTGCCAGCAGTCCACAGGGGTCTGGCAATCAGCCCCAGCATTTT
TRBJ2-4,TRBV9,-,-,CASSVDGGPGAKNIQYF,TGTGCCAGCAGCGTAGACGGGGGGCCGGGGGCCAAAAACATTCAGTACTTC
TRBJ1-3,TRBV6-5,-,-,CASTTGALNTIYF,TGTGCCAGCACCACAGGAGCTCTAAACACCATATATTTT
TRBJ2-7,TRBV2,-,-,CASSEPSPNYEQYF,TGTGCCAGCAGTGAACCTAGTCCTAATTACGAGCAGTACTTC
TRBJ1-2,TRBV4-2,-,-,CASSQVTGGIDGYTF,TGTGCCAGCAGCCAAGTAACGGGTGGAATCGATGGCTACACCTTC
TRBJ1-3,TRBV30,-,-,CAWSPGAGNTIYF,TGTGCCTGGAGTCCGGGGGCTGGAAACACCATATATTTT
TRBJ1-5,TRBV5-6,-,-,CASSTRTAEGSDSNQPQHF,TGTGCCAGCAGCACTCGGACAGCCGAGGGTTCAGATAGCAATCAGCCCCAGCATTTT
TRBJ1-5,TRBV2,-,-,CASSTQGDQPQHF,TGTGCCAGCAGTACACAGGGAGATCAGCCCCAGCATTTT
TRBJ2-3,TRBV28,TRBD2,-,CASSLRGRVVSDTQYF,TGTGCCAGCAGCTTGCGCGGGAGGGTGGTATCAGATACGCAGTATTTT
TRBJ2-7,TRBV7-3,TRBD1,-,CASSMTGTGVDEQYF,TGTGCCAGCAGTATGACCGGGACAGGGGTAGACGAGCAGTACTTC
TRBJ2-3,TRBV4-3,-,-,CASSQGSGLIGADTQYF,TGCGCCAGCAGCCAAGGATCAGGGTTGATAGGGGCAGATACGCAGTATTTT
TRBJ2-1,TRBV27,TRBD1,-,CASSLADRVPDNEQFF,TGTGCCAGCAGTTTAGCCGACAGGGTCCCCGACAATGAGCAGTTCTTC
TRBJ2-7,TRBV13,TRBD2,few,CASSPRTSGRSNYDEQYF,TGTGCCAGCAGCCCCCGGACTAGCGGGAGAAGTAATTATGACGAGCAGTACTTC
TRBJ2-3,TRBV9,TRBD2,-,CASSVGPGLAGGGLGTDTQYF,TGTGCCAGCAGCGTAGGCCCCGGACTAGCGGGAGGGGGCTTGGGGACAGATACGCAGTATTTT
TRBJ2-3,TRBV11-2,TRBD1,-,CASSRGQGVTDTQYF,TGTGCCAGCAGCCGAGGACAGGGGGTCACAGATACGCAGTATTTT
TRBJ2-7,TRBV10-3,TRBD1,-,CAISDSGGSYEQYF,TGTGCCATCAGTGACTCAGGGGGCTCCTACGAGCAGTACTTC
TRBJ1-4,TRBV7-2,TRBD1,once,CASSALNRGGNEKLFF,TGTGCCAGCAGCGCGCTCAACAGGGGGGGTAATGAAAAACTGTTTTTT
TRBJ1-1,TRBV6-4,-,-,CASSREANTEAFF,TGTGCCAGCAGCAGGGAGGCGAACACTGAAGCTTTCTTT
TRBJ1-1,TRBV19,TRBD1,-,CASKSQGLNTEAFF,TGTGCCAGTAAATCACAGGGGCTGAACACTGAAGCTTTCTTT
TRBJ1-4,TRBV27,-,-,CASSPTTGFSEKLFF,TGTGCCAGCAGTCCGACCACAGGGTTCTCTGAAAAACTGTTTTTT
TRBJ2-1,TRBV19,TRBD1,-,CASRGTVRNNEQFF,TGTGCCAGTAGGGGGACAGTGAGAAACAATGAGCAGTTCTTC
TRBJ1-3,TRBV5-1,-,-,CASQDLSSGNTIYF,TGCGCCAGCCAGGACTTAAGCTCTGGAAACACCATATATTTT
TRBJ1-1,TRBV30,TRBD1,-,CAWSSTGTIDPEAFF,TGTGCCTGGAGTTCGACAGGGACAATAGATCCTGAAGCTTTCTTT
TRBJ1-1,TRBV18,TRBD1,-,CASSGQGQILNTEAFF,TGTGCCAGCTCAGGACAGGGACAGATACTGAACACTGAAGCTTTCTTT
TRBJ2-5,TRBV19,-,-,CASSIDGGGAGETQYF,TGTGCCAGTAGTATAGATGGAGGGGGGGCCGGGGAGACCCAGTACTTC
TRBJ2-7,TRBV5-6,TRBD2,few,CASSLELAGGYEQYF,TGTGCCAGCAGCTTGGAACTAGCGGGGGGCTACGAGCAGTACTTC
TRBJ1-2,TRBV18,TRBD1,once,CASSPQDRGVGGYTF,TGTGCCAGCTCACCACAGGACAGGGGGGTTGGTGGCTACACCTTC
TRBJ1-1,TRBV6-1,-,-,CASRRDISNTEAFF,TGTGCCAGCAGGAGGGACATCTCGAACACTGAAGCTTTCTTT
TRBJ2-5,TRBV5-6,TRBD2,-,CASSPGLASSGETQYF,TGTGCCAGCAGCCCGGGACTAGCGTCTTCGGGGGAGACCCAGTACTTC
TRBJ2-1,TRBV19,-,-,CASGLLGAYNEQFF,TGTGCCAGTGGACTACTAGGGGCCTACAATGAGCAGTTCTTC
TRBJ1-2,TRBV4-3,-,-,CASSQDRGSYGYTF,TGCGCCAGCAGCCAAGACAGGGGTAGCTATGGCTACACCTTC
TRBJ1-5,TRBV29-1,-,-,CSVETEDNQPQHF,TGCAGCGTTGAAACTGAAGACAATCAGCCCCAGCATTTT
TRBJ1-1,TRBV28,-,-,CASSLPLRAEAFF,TGTGCCAGCAGTTTACCCCTCAGGGCTGAAGCTTTCTTT
TRBJ2-1,TRBV28,TRBD2,-,CATETSGRIYNEQFF,TGTGCCACCGAGACTAGCGGGAGAATCTACAATGAGCAGTTCTTC
TRBJ1-1,TRBV28,-,-,CASSPPLVGAFF,TGTGCCAGCAGTCCCCCCTTAGTCGGAGCTTTCTTT
TRBJ2-3,TRBV7-9,-,-,CASVPREATDTQYF,TGTGCCAGCGTTCCGAGGGAAGCCACAGATACGCAGTATTTT
TRBJ2-1,TRBV10-3,-,-,CAISESANEQFF,TGTGCCATCAGTGAGTCAGCCAATGAGCAGTTCTTC
TRBJ2-7,TRBV7-9,TRBD2,few,CASSRPAGVSNEQYF,TGTGCCAGCAGCCGACCAGCGGGAGTGTCAAACGAGCAGTACTTC
TRBJ2-7,TRBV30,-,-,CAWGDSSYEQYF,TGTGCCTGGGGCGACAGCTCCTACGAGCAGTACTTC
TRBJ1-5,TRBV19,-,-,CASSIERNQPQHF,TGTGCCAGTAGTATTGAACGGAATCAGCCCCAGCATTTT
TRBJ2-2,TRBV11-3,TRBD2,-,CASSTGRGATGELFF,TGTGCCAGCAGCACCGGGAGGGGGGCCACCGGGGAGCTGTTTTTT
TRBJ1-6,TRBV6-4,-,-,CASSEQVNSPLHF,TGTGCCAGCAGTGAACAGGTCAATTCACCCCTCCACTTT
TRBJ1-2,TRBV4-2,-,once,CASSQEGAGSDYGYTF,TGTGCCAGCAGCCAAGAAGGGGCAGGGTCGGACTATGGCTACACCTTC
TRBJ1-2,TRBV7-9,TRBD1,-,CASSQGQGAHYGYTF,TGTGCCAGCAGCCAGGGACAGGGGGCACACTATGGCTACACCTTC
TRBJ1-5,TRBV6-1,TRBD1,-,CASSEEGGAYQPQHF,TGTGCCAGCAGTGAAGAAGGGGGCGCTTATCAGCCCCAGCATTTT
TRBJ2-2,TRBV27,-,-,CASSPWTLNTGELFF,TGTGCCAGCAGTCCCTGGACTTTGAACACCGGGGAGCTGTTTTTT
TRBJ1-2,TRBV6-5,TRBD1,few,CASSLQGRSYTF,TGTGCCAGCAGCTTACAGGGGAGAAGCTACACCTTC
TRBJ1-1,TRBV28,-,-,CASVPGQGVNTEAFF,TGTGCCAGCGTACCGGGACAAGGGGTGAACACTGAAGCTTTCTTT
TRBJ2-3,TRBV7-3,TRBD1,-,CASSTTGGTDTQYF,TGTGCCAGCAGTACGACAGGGGGCACAGATACGCAGTATTTT
TRBJ2-1,TRBV6-5,-,-,CASSYEGDYNEQFF,TGTGCCAGCAGTTATGAGGGGGACTACAATGAGCAGTTCTTC
TRBJ2-3,TRBV9,-,-,CASSPRGSPPTDTQYF,TGTGCCAGCAGCCCCCGAGGGAGTCCACCGACAGATACGCAGTATTTT
TRBJ2-2,TRBV6-5,-,-,CASSYTGNTGELFF,TGTGCCAGCAGTTACACGGGGAACACCGGGGAGCTGTTTTTT